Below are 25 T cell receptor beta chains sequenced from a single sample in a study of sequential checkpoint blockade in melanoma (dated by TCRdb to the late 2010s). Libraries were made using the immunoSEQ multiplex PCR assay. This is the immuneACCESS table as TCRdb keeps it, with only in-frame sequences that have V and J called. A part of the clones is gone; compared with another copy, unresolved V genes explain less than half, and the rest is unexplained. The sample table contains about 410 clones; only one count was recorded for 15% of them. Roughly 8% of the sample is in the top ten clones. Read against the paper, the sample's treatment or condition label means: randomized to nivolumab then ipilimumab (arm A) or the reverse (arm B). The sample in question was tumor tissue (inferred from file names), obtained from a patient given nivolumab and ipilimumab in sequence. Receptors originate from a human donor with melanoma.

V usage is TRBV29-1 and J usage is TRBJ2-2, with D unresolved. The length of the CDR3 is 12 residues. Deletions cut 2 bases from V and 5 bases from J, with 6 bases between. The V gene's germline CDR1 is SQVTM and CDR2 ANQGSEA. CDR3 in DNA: TGCAGCGTTGAAACGTTTACCGGGGAGCTGTTTTTT. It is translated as CSVETFTGELFF.

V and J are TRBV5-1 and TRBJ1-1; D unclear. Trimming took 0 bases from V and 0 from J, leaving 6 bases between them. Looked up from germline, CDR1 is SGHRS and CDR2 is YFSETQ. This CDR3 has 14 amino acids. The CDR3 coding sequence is TGCGCCAGCAGCTTGGGTGAAATGAACACTGAAGCTTTCTTT. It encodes CASSLGEMNTEAFF.

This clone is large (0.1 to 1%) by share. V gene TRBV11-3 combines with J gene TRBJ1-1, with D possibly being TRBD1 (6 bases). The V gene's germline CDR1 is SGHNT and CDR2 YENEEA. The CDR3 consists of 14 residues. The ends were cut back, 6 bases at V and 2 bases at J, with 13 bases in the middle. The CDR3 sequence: CASSQMGANTEAFF. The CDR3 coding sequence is TGTGCCAGCAGTCAAATGGGGGCAAACACTGAAGCTTTCTTT. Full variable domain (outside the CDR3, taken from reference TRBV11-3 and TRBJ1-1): EAGVVQSPRYKIIEKKQPVAFWCNPISGHNTLYWYLQNLGQGPELLIRYENEEAVDDSQLPKDRFSAERLKGVDSTLKIQPAELGDSAVYLCASSQMGANTEAFFGQGTRLTVV.

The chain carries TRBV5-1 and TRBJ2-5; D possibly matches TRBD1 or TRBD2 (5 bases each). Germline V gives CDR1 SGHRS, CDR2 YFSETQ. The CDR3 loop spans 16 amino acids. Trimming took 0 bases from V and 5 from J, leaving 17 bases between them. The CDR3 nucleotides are TGCGCCAGCAGCTTGGCCGGTCCAGGGAGCGCGGAGACCCAGTACTTC. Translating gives CASSLAGPGSAETQYF.

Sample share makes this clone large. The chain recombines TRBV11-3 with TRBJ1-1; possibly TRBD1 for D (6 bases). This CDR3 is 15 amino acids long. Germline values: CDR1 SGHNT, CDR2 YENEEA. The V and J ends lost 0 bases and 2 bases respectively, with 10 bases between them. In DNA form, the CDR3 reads TGTGCCAGCAGCTTAGATGGCAGGGGTAACACTGAAGCTTTCTTT. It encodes CASSLDGRGNTEAFF.

The CDR3 is CASSQDRGQPQHF. The CDR3 DNA follows: TGTGCCAGCAGTCAAGACAGGGGACAGCCCCAGCATTTT. The chain carries TRBV7-2 and TRBJ1-5; 8 nucleotides align to TRBD1. This CDR3 region has 13 residues. Trimming at V came to 6 bases and at J to 7 bases, leaving 5 bases not matched to a gene. Germline V gene sequence: CDR1 SGHTA, CDR2 FQGNSA.

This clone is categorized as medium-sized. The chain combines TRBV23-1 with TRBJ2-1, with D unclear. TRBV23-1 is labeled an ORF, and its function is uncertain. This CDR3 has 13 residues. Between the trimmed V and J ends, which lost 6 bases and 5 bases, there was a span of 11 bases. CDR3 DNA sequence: TGCGCCAGCAGCCAAGAGAGAAACAATGAGCAGTTCTTC. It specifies CASSQERNNEQFF.

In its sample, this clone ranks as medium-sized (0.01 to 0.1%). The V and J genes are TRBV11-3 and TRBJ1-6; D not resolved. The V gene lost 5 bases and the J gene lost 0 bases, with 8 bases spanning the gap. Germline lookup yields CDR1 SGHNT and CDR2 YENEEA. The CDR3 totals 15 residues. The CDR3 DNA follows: TGTGCCAGCAGCCTCGGCAGCTCCTATAATTCACCCCTCCACTTT. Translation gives CASSLGSSYNSPLHF.

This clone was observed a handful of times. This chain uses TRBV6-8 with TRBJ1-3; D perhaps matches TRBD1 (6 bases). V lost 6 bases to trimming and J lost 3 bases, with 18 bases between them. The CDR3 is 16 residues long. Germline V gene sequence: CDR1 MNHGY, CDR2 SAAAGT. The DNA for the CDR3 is TGTGCCAGCAGAGACAAAACAGGGATCGGTGGAAACACCATATATTTT. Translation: CASRDKTGIGGNTIYF.

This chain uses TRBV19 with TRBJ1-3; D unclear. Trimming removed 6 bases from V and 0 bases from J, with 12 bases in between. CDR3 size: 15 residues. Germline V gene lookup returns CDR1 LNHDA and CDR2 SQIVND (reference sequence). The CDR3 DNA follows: TGTGCCAGTAGAACGATCCCCTCCTCTGGAAACACCATATATTTT. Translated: CASRTIPSSGNTIYF.

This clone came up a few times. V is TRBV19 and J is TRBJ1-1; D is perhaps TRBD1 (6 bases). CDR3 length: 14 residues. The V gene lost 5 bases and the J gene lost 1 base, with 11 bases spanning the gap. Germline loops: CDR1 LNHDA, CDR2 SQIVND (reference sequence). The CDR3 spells CASSPLGANTEAFF. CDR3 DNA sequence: TGTGCCAGTAGTCCCTTGGGGGCGAACACTGAAGCTTTCTTT. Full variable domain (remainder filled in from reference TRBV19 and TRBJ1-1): DGGITQSPKYLFRKEGQNVTLSCEQNLNHDAMYWYRQDPGQGLRLIYYSQIVNDFQKGDIAEGYSVSREKKESFPLTVTSAQKNPTAFYLCASSPLGANTEAFFGQGTRLTVV.

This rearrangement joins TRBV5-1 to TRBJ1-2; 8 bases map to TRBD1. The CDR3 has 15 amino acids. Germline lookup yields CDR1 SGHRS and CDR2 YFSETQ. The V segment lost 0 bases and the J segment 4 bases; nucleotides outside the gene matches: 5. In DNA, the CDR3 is TGCGCCAGCAGCTTGGGACAGGGGACCTCCTATGGCTACACCTTC. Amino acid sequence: CASSLGQGTSYGYTF. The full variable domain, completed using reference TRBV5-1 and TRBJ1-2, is KAGVTQTPRYLIKTRGQQVTLSCSPISGHRSVSWYQQTPGQGLQFLFEYFSETQRNKGNFPGRFSGRQFSNSRSEMNVSTLELGDSALYLCASSLGQGTSYGYTFGSGTRLTVV.

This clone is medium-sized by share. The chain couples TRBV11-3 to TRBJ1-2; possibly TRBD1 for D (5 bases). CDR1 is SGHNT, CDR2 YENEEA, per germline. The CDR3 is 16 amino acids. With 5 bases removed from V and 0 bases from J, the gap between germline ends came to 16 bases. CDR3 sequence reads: CASSQGGRASNYGYTF. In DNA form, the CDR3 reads TGTGCCAGCAGCCAAGGCGGCAGGGCCTCTAACTATGGCTACACCTTC.

The CDR3: CASSISGGNTEAFF. The CDR3, as DNA: TGTGCCAGTAGTATATCTGGGGGGAACACTGAAGCTTTCTTT. V gene TRBV19 combines with J gene TRBJ1-1, with D possibly matching TRBD1 (5 bases). V lost 2 bases, J lost 1 base, and 8 bases lay in between. CDR3 length: 14 amino acids. Per the germline V gene, CDR1 is LNHDA and CDR2 is SQIVND (reference sequence).

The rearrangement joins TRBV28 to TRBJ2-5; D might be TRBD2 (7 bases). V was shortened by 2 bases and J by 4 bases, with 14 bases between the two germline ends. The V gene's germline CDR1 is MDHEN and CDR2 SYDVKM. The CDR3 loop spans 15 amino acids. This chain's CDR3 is CASSLGLGGRETQYF. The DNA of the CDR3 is TGTGCCAGCAGTTTAGGGTTGGGGGGGCGAGAGACCCAGTACTTC.

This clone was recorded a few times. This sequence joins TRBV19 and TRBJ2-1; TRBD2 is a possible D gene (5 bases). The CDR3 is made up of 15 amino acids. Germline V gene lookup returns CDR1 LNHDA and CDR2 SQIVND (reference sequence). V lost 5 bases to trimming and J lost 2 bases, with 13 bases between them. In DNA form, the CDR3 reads TGTGCCAGTAGTTTGTCGGACTGGACCTACAATGAGCAGTTCTTC. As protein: CASSLSDWTYNEQFF.

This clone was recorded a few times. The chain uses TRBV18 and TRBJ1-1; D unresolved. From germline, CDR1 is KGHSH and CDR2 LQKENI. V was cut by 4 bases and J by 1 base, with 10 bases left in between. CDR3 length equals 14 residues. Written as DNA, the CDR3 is TGTGCCAGCTCACTTCCCGACACGAACACTGAAGCTTTCTTT. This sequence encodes CASSLPDTNTEAFF.

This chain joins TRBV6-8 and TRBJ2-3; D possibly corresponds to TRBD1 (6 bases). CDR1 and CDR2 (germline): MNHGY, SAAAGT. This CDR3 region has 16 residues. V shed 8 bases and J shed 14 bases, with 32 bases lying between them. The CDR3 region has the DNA TGTGCCAGCTCCCCGCGCAGTCGAACCGGGACACCGACAATGTATTTT. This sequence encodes CASSPRSRTGTPTMYF.

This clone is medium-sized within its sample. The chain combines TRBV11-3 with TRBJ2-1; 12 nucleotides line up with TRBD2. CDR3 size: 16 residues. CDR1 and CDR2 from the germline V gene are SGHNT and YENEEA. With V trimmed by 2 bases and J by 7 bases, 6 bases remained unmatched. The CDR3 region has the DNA TGTGCCAGCAGCTTAAGACTAGCGGGAGAGAGGAATGAGCAGTTCTTC. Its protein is CASSLRLAGERNEQFF.

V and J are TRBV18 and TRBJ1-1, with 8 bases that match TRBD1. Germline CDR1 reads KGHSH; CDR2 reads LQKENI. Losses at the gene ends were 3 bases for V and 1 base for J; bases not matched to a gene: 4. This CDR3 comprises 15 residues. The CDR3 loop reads CASSPTGVGNTEAFF. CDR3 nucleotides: TGTGCCAGCTCACCGACAGGGGTTGGGAACACTGAAGCTTTCTTT.

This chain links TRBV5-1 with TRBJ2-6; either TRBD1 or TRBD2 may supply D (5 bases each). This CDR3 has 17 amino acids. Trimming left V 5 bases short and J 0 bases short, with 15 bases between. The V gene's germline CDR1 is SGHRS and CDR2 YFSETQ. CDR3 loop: CASRPIPGTSGANVLTF. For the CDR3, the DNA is TGCGCCAGCAGACCCATCCCAGGGACCTCTGGGGCCAACGTCCTGACTTTC.

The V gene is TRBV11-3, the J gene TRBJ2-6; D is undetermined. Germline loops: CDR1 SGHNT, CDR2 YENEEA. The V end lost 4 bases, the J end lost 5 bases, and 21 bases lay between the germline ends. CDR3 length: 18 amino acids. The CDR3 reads CASSYSGKQQSRANVLTF. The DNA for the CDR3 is TGTGCCAGCAGCTACAGTGGCAAGCAACAAAGTCGGGCCAACGTCCTGACTTTC.

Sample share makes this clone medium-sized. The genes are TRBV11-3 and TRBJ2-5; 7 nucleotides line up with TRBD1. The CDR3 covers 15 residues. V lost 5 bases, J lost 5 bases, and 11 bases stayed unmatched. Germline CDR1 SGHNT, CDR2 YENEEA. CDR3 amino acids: CASSPGQDFKETQYF. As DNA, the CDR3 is TGTGCCAGCAGCCCAGGACAGGACTTCAAGGAGACCCAGTACTTC.

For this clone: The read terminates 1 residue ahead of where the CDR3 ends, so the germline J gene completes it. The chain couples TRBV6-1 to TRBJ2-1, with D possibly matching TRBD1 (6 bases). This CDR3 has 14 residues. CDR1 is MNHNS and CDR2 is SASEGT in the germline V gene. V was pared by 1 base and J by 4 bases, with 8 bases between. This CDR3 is CASSEDRAYNEQFF. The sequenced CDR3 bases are TGTGCCAGCAGTGAAGACAGGGCTTACAATGAGCAGTTC.

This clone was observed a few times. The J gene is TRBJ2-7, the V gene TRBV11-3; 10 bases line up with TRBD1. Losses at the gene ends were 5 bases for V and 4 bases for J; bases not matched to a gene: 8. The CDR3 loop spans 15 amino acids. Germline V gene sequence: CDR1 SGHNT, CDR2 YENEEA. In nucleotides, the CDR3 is TGTGCCAGCAGCCAACCGGGACAGGGGCTGTACGAGCAGTACTTC. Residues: CASSQPGQGLYEQYF.